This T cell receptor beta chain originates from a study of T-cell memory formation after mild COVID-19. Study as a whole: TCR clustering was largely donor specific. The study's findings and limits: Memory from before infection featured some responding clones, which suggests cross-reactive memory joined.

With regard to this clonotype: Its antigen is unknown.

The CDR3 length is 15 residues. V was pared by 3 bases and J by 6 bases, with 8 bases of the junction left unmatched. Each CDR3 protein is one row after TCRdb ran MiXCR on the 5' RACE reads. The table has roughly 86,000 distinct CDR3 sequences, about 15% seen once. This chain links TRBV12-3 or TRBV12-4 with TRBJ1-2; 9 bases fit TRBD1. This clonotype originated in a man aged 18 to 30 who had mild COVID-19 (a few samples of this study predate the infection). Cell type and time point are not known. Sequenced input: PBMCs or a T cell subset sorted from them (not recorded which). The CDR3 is CASSLGQGPYNGYTF. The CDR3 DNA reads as TGTGCCAGCAGTTTGGGACAGGGACCCTATAATGGCTACACCTTC.